This T cell receptor (beta chain) originates from a study of identical twins. Findings and limits, study-wide: Invariant MAIT and iNKT cells could partly confound zero-insertion analyses.

TCRdb used MiXCR to reprocess the 5' RACE reads, holding one entry per CDR3 protein. The table records approximately 500,000 distinct CDR3 sequences, approximately 24% of them present only once. As concerns this clonotype: The antigen is unknown.

The CDR3 is made up of 14 amino acids. From germline, CDR1 is SGHRS and CDR2 YFSETQ. Trimming left V 6 bases short and J 0 bases short, with 13 bases between. The sample also formed part of further work on T cells expressing NK-cell markers. According to that study: Topping the CD3+CD56-NKG2C+ fraction as well were these clonotypes, in a few donors.

Sequenced input: CD4+ T cells sorted from blood. The receptor comes from a woman younger than 35 in good health. This sequence joins TRBV5-1 and TRBJ2-7, with D perhaps matching TRBD1 (5 bases). This chain's CDR3 is CASKAQGTSYEQYF. For the CDR3, the DNA is TGCGCCAGCAAGGCGCAGGGAACCTCCTACGAGCAGTACTTC.